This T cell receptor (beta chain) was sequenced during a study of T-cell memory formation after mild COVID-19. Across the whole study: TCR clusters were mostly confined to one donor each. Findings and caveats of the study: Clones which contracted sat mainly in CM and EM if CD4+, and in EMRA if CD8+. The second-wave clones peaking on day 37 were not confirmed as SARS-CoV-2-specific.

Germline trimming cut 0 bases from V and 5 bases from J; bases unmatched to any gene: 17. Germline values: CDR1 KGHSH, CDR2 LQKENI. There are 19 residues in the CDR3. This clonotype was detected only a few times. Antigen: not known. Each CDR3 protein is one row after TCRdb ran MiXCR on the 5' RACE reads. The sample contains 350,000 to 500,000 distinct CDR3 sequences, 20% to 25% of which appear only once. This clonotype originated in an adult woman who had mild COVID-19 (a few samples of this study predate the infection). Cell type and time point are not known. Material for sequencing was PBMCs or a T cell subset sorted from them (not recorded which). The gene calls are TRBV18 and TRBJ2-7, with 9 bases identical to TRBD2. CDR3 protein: CASSPPRGLAGLRGDEQYF. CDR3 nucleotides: TGTGCCAGCTCACCACCCCGAGGTCTAGCGGGGCTCCGCGGGGACGAGCAGTACTTC.